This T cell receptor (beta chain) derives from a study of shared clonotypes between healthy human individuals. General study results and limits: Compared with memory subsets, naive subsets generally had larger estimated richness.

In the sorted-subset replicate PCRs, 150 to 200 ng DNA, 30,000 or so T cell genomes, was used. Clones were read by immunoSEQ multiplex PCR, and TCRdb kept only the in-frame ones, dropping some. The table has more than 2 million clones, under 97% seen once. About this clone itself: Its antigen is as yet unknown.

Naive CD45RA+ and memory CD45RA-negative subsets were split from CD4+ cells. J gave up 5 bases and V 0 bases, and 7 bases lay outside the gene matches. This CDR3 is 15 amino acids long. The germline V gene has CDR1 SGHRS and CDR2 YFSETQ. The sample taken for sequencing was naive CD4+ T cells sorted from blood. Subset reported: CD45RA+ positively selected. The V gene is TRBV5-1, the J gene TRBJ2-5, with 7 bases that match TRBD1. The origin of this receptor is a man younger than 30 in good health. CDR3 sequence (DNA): TGCGCCAGCAGCTTGGGTGACAGGGAAGTCGAGACCCAGTACTTC. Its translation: CASSLGDREVETQYF.